Presented here are 28 T cell receptor beta chains from one specimen sequenced in a study of PD-1 blockade in classical Hodgkin lymphoma (dated by TCRdb to about 2020). This specimen's time point label, per the study, means: cycle 4 day 1 (C4D1), after 5 to 7 weeks of nivolumab. Every trial patient had relapsed following autologous stem cell transplantation, and prior brentuximab vedotin exposure was what differed among cohorts A, B and C. To prepare the library, the immunoSEQ multiplex PCR assay was applied. TCRdb took over this immuneACCESS table, retaining in-frame rearrangements with V and J assigned. Such tables are incomplete; in checked studies, under half of the missing clones stem from an unresolved V gene, and the remainder is unexplained. This sample lists around 92,000 clones; 83% were detected once. Jointly, the top ten make up about 18% of the sample. Sequenced material: peripheral blood mononuclear cells (PBMCs), taken before the fourth cycle of nivolumab. These receptors were collected from a human donor with classical Hodgkin lymphoma.

A single count supports this clone. The V call is TRBV30, the J call TRBJ1-3; D is unclear. Germline V gene sequence: CDR1 GTSNPN, CDR2 SVGIG (reference sequence). The germline V and J ends were trimmed by 5 bases and 0 bases, with 11 bases remaining between them. The CDR3 totals 14 residues. CDR3 loop: CAWGRGDSGNTIYF. CDR3 DNA sequence: TGTGCCTGGGGACGGGGAGACTCTGGAAACACCATATATTTT.

The gene calls are TRBV7-2 and TRBJ2-1, with a possible D match to TRBD2 (6 bases). This CDR3 is built from 14 residues. Between the trimmed V and J ends, which lost 0 bases and 3 bases, there was a span of 6 bases. Germline assignment: CDR1 SGHTA and CDR2 FQGNSA. CDR3 coding DNA: TGTGCCAGCAGCTTAGCCGGGGGCTACAATGAGCAGTTCTTC. Translation gives CASSLAGGYNEQFF.

This clone occurred once. This chain joins TRBV6-1 and TRBJ2-7; D possibly uses TRBD1 or TRBD2 (6 bases each). The germline V and J ends were trimmed by 4 bases and 3 bases, with 13 bases remaining between them. This CDR3 comprises 14 residues. Per germline, CDR1 MNHNS and CDR2 SASEGT. The CDR3 here is CASSAGDGSYEQYF. The CDR3 nucleotides read TGTGCCAGCAGTGCAGGGGACGGGAGCTACGAGCAGTACTTC.

CDR3 loop: CASSLDAYGYTF. DNA for the CDR3: TGTGCCAGCAGCTTAGACGCCTATGGCTACACCTTC. The chain has TRBV7-9 and TRBJ1-2; D gene uncertain. Trimming took off 1 base at V and 4 bases at J, with 4 bases between the two ends. Germline-derived CDR1 and CDR2 are SEHNR and FQNEAQ (reference sequence). This CDR3 is built from 12 residues.

This clone was seen a handful of times. This chain uses TRBV7-2 with TRBJ1-2; TRBD1 agrees at 9 bases. This CDR3 is 14 amino acids long. Germline CDR1 reads SGHTA; CDR2 reads FQGNSA. Germline trimming cut 5 bases from V and 3 bases from J; bases unmatched to any gene: 4. The CDR3 loop reads CASSRQGVDYGYTF. CDR3 DNA: TGTGCCAGCAGCCGACAGGGGGTGGACTATGGCTACACCTTC.

The rearrangement uses TRBV4-2 and TRBJ2-3; 9 bases match TRBD2. Germline loops: CDR1 LGHNA, CDR2 YNFKEQ. The V gene end was trimmed by 2 bases and the J gene end by 0 bases; junction bases not matched to a gene: 3. The CDR3 is made up of 16 amino acids. The CDR3 loop is CASSQNAGGSTDTQYF. The CDR3 region has the DNA TGTGCCAGCAGCCAAAACGCGGGGGGGAGCACAGATACGCAGTATTTT.

The rearrangement links TRBV5-1 to TRBJ1-1, with TRBD1 as a possible D gene (5 bases). Trimming shortened V by 1 base and J by 3 bases, and 22 bases separated the two germline ends. The length of the CDR3 is 18 residues. CDR1 is SGHRS and CDR2 is YFSETQ in the germline V gene. The CDR3 protein is CASSLLAGTQVAHTEAFF. DNA for the CDR3: TGCGCCAGCAGCTTGTTAGCCGGAACACAGGTGGCTCACACTGAAGCTTTCTTT.

This clone was seen ten or more times. The rearrangement joins TRBV9 to TRBJ2-3; D perhaps matches TRBD2 (5 bases). V lost 6 bases, J lost 0 bases, and 14 bases lay in between. The CDR3 consists of 15 residues. The germline V gene has CDR1 SGDLS and CDR2 YYNGEE. CDR3 DNA: TGTGCCAGCACCAGGACTCCTTCTAGCACAGATACGCAGTATTTT. Translation: CASTRTPSSTDTQYF.

The chain employs TRBV9 and TRBJ1-2, with TRBD1 as a possible D gene (5 bases). Germline-derived CDR1 and CDR2 are SGDLS and YYNGEE. Between the trimmed V and J ends, which lost 0 bases and 5 bases, there was a span of 11 bases. This CDR3 contains 14 residues. The CDR3 reads CASSVGRVGYGYTF. Here the CDR3 DNA reads TGTGCCAGCAGCGTAGGCAGGGTCGGGTATGGCTACACCTTC.

V and J are TRBV23-1 and TRBJ1-1; D is uncertain. TRBV23-1 is assigned to the ORF class and has an uncertain function. CDR3 size: 17 residues. V lost 3 bases to trimming and J lost 2 bases, with 19 bases between them. CDR3 region: CASSHTGVAPLNTEAFF. The CDR3 DNA reads TGCGCCAGCAGTCACACCGGGGTGGCCCCACTTAACACTGAAGCTTTCTTT.

The V call is TRBV15, the J call TRBJ2-6; TRBD2 aligns across 10 bases. The CDR3 has 18 amino acids. Per germline, CDR1 LNHNV and CDR2 YYDKDF (reference sequence). V shed 6 bases, J shed 0 bases, and the junction held 8 bases outside the gene matches. Written as DNA, the CDR3 is TGTGCCACCAGAGCTAGCGGGAGAGCCTTCTCTGGGGCCAACGTCCTGACTTTC. Protein sequence: CATRASGRAFSGANVLTF.

The gene calls are TRBV19 and TRBJ2-2; either TRBD1 or TRBD2 may fit D (5 bases each). CDR3 length equals 16 residues. Germline V CDR1 and CDR2: LNHDA, SQIVND (reference sequence). Trimming removed 6 bases from V and 4 bases from J, with 18 bases in between. This CDR3 is CASRAKRAGSTGELFF. Written as DNA, the CDR3 is TGTGCCAGTAGAGCGAAAAGGGCAGGGAGCACCGGGGAGCTGTTTTTT.

The V call is TRBV5-1, the J call TRBJ2-7; 8 bases line up with TRBD1. With V trimmed by 4 bases and J by 0 bases, 0 bases remained unmatched. The germline V gene encodes CDR1 SGHRS and CDR2 YFSETQ. CDR3 length equals 13 residues. Here the CDR3 DNA reads TGCGCCAGCAGCACAGGGGGCTCCTACGAGCAGTACTTC. Its protein product is CASSTGGSYEQYF.

The V and J genes are TRBV27 and TRBJ2-7; D assignment may be TRBD1 or TRBD2 (6 bases each). Germline V lookup: CDR1 MNHEY, CDR2 SMNVEV (reference sequence). Trimming removed 5 bases at V and 4 bases at J, with 15 bases between. The CDR3 extends over 14 amino acids. The CDR3 region is CASSIVGGGYEQYF. CDR3 coding DNA: TGTGCCAGCAGTATCGTGGGGGGCGGGTACGAGCAGTACTTC.

The chain is built from TRBV2 and TRBJ2-1, with 13 bases lining up with TRBD2. Germline lookup yields CDR1 SNHLY and CDR2 FYNNEI. V lost 6 bases, J lost 6 bases, and 5 bases stayed unmatched. CDR3 length: 15 amino acids. The CDR3 DNA reads TGTGCCAGCAGCCTCACTAGCGGGAGGGTCAATGAGCAGTTCTTC. This sequence encodes CASSLTSGRVNEQFF.

V usage is TRBV6-5 and J usage is TRBJ2-5, with a tentative D call TRBD2 (7 bases). Trimming shortened V by 3 bases and J by 5 bases, and 16 bases separated the two germline ends. Per germline, CDR1 MNHEY and CDR2 SVGAGI. The CDR3 is 15 residues long. DNA of the CDR3: TGTGCCAGCAGTTATCAAATACAGGGAGGGGAGACCCAGTACTTC. Translated, it gives CASSYQIQGGETQYF.

J is TRBJ1-1 and V is TRBV5-1; 7 bases fit TRBD1. This CDR3 region has 14 residues. V dropped 2 bases and J dropped 4; count of bases not matched to a gene: 5. Germline V CDR1 and CDR2: SGHRS, YFSETQ. CDR3 sequence reads: CASSFLDRATEAFF. The CDR3 DNA reads TGCGCCAGCAGCTTCTTAGACAGGGCCACTGAAGCTTTCTTT.

The genes are TRBV21-1 and TRBJ2-1; whether TRBD2, the table's D call, matches the DNA was not checked. TRBV21-1 is deemed a pseudogene. The CDR3 is 18 amino acids. CDR3 amino acids: CASSALARETFSYNEQFF. The CDR3 DNA follows: TGTGCCAGCAGCGCACTAGCCAGGGAGACTTTCTCCTACAATGAGCAGTTCTTC.

The chain uses TRBV7-9 and TRBJ2-3; D unresolved. V lost 5 bases and J lost 4, with 13 bases in between. Per the germline V gene, CDR1 is SEHNR and CDR2 is FQNEAQ (reference sequence). The CDR3 runs to 14 residues. This CDR3 is CASSPQRRADTQYF. As DNA, the CDR3 is TGTGCCAGCAGCCCGCAGCGACGCGCAGATACGCAGTATTTT.

The chain has TRBV11-3 and TRBJ2-1; the D is unclear. Germline CDR1 SGHNT, CDR2 YENEEA. The CDR3 consists of 12 residues. V was clipped by 6 bases and J by 7 bases, with 10 bases between them. CDR3 nucleotides: TGTGCCAGCAGTAAAGCCATGAATGAGCAGTTCTTC. Protein sequence: CASSKAMNEQFF.

This sequence joins TRBV4-1 and TRBJ2-3, with D possibly TRBD1 on 6 matching bases. The CDR3 consists of 15 residues. Trimming took off 2 bases at V and 3 bases at J, with 12 bases between the two ends. The germline V gene encodes CDR1 MGHRA and CDR2 YSYEKL. CDR3 protein: CASSQSGQTTDTQYF. The DNA of the CDR3 is TGCGCCAGCAGCCAAAGCGGACAGACTACAGATACGCAGTATTTT.

The J gene is TRBJ2-2, the V gene TRBV19, with 7 bases fitting TRBD1. J gave up 6 bases and V 4 bases, and 8 bases lay outside the gene matches. The CDR3 has 15 residues. Germline CDR1 is LNHDA and CDR2 is SQIVND (reference sequence). DNA for the CDR3: TGTGCCAGTAGTACATCGACAGGGACCGCCGGGGAGCTGTTTTTT. Protein product: CASSTSTGTAGELFF.

The chain links TRBV10-2 to TRBJ2-7, with D maybe TRBD1 (5 bases). Germline lookup yields CDR1 WSHSY and CDR2 SAAADI. Trimming took off 3 bases at V and 3 bases at J, with 15 bases between the two ends. The CDR3 contains 15 residues. The CDR3 reads CASSDGATHGYEQYF. DNA of the CDR3: TGCGCCAGCAGTGATGGGGCCACGCACGGCTACGAGCAGTACTTC.

The sample holds a few counts of this clone. The chain has TRBV19 and TRBJ1-5; D is perhaps TRBD1 (5 bases). Between the trimmed V and J ends, which lost 5 bases and 7 bases, there was a span of 9 bases. This CDR3 is built from 12 residues. CDR1 is LNHDA and CDR2 is SQIVND in the germline V gene (reference sequence). CDR3 nucleotides: TGTGCCAGTAGTTGGGGGGAACAGCCCCAGCATTTT. Its protein product is CASSWGEQPQHF.

The J gene is TRBJ1-1, the V gene TRBV2; TRBD1 matches at 10 bases. J gave up 0 bases and V 6 bases, and 7 bases lay outside the gene matches. This CDR3 contains 16 residues. The germline CDR1 and CDR2 sequences are SNHLY and FYNNEI. The CDR3 DNA reads TGTGCCAGCAGACGTCCGGGACAGGGGTTGAACACTGAAGCTTTCTTT. It encodes CASRRPGQGLNTEAFF.

The chain carries TRBV7-9 and TRBJ2-7, with 8 positions matching TRBD2. This CDR3 comprises 15 residues. V was clipped by 5 bases and J by 3 bases; unmatched bases: 9. The germline V gene encodes CDR1 SEHNR and CDR2 FQNEAQ (reference sequence). CDR3 coding DNA: TGTGCCAGCAGCCCACCCTTCCGGGAGGGCTACGAGCAGTACTTC. This encodes CASSPPFREGYEQYF.

The gene calls are TRBV6-5 and TRBJ1-2; D is possibly TRBD1 (5 bases). Trimming pared 5 bases from V and 7 bases from J, leaving 17 bases between. Germline values: CDR1 MNHEY, CDR2 SVGAGI. CDR3 length equals 14 residues. The DNA for the CDR3 is TGTGCCAGCAGTCCGAGCCCAGGGTCTTCTGGCTACACCTTC. Translating gives CASSPSPGSSGYTF.

This clone was recorded only once. The V gene is TRBV5-6, the J gene TRBJ1-1; the D gene is possibly TRBD1 (6 bases). V was trimmed by 3 bases and J by 10 bases, leaving 16 bases between them. There are 13 residues in the CDR3. CDR1 and CDR2 (germline): SGHDT, YYEEEE. The CDR3 loop reads CASSSGRGGGAFF. The CDR3 coding sequence is TGTGCCAGCAGCTCAGGCCGAGGAGGGGGAGCTTTCTTT.